This is a list of T cell receptor beta chains from one sample in a study of cytomegalovirus exposure and HLA in healthy donors. Clones were read by immunoSEQ multiplex PCR, and TCRdb kept only the in-frame ones, dropping some. Of approximately 180,000 clones listed, around 82% are singletons. The sequenced sample consisted of PBMCs. Source of these receptors: a man between 18 and 29 years old in good health and CMV-seronegative. Both conserved end residues are part of each CDR3. Each record gives: CDR3 length, J gene, V gene, clone size, D gene, CDR3 DNA, CDR3 protein. The D gene is left open where the match is weak. Expanded clones get a size class; other rows say once, few or many, or leave the size out.

17,TRBJ2-2,TRBV13,-,-,TGTGCCAGCAGCCCCTCCCCCCTCCTAGGGGACACCGGGGAGCTGTTTTTT,CASSPSPLLGDTGELFF
13,TRBJ1-1,TRBV6-5,-,-,TGTGCCAGCAGTTACTCTGGAGGCACTGAAGCTTTCTTT,CASSYSGGTEAFF
17,TRBJ1-4,TRBV15,-,TRBD1,TGTGCCACCAGCAGAGGCGGACCGGACAGGGGAGGTGAAAAACTGTTTTTT,CATSRGGPDRGGEKLFF
15,TRBJ1-1,TRBV7-2,few,-,TGTGCCAGCAGCCTGGACGGGATGGGCAACACTGAAGCTTTCTTT,CASSLDGMGNTEAFF
15,TRBJ1-2,TRBV2,-,TRBD1,TGTGCCAGCAGTGAAGCGCTAACAGGGGGCCATGGCTACACCTTC,CASSEALTGGHGYTF
14,TRBJ1-1,TRBV6-5,-,-,TGTGCCAGCAGTTACTCGTCTATGAACACTGAAGCTTTCTTT,CASSYSSMNTEAFF
13,TRBJ2-7,TRBV6-5,-,TRBD1,TGTGCCAGCAGTTATCGGACAGGGGGCGAGCAGTACTTC,CASSYRTGGEQYF
17,TRBJ2-1,TRBV5-1,few,TRBD2,TGCGCCAGCAGCCAAAGCGGGGGGGCCGGGACCTACAATGAGCAGTTCTTC,CASSQSGGAGTYNEQFF
14,TRBJ2-7,TRBV6-1,-,-,TGTGCCAGCCTGGTTAGGGGCAGGGCGACGGGGCAGTACTTC,CASLVRGRATGQYF
15,TRBJ1-3,TRBV5-1,-,-,TGCGCCAGCAGCTTGGTAACGGGGGCTGGAAACACCATATATTTT,CASSLVTGAGNTIYF
17,TRBJ2-2,TRBV2,-,TRBD1,TGTGCCAGCAGGGGGACAGGGACCCCAATTAACACCGGGGAGCTGTTTTTT,CASRGTGTPINTGELFF
15,TRBJ2-7,TRBV6-1,-,TRBD1,TGTGCCAGCAGTGACCCGGGACAGGGGGCTGGGGAGCAGTACTTC,CASSDPGQGAGEQYF
14,TRBJ1-3,TRBV5-1,-,TRBD1,TGCGCCAGCAGATCGGACAGGGCTGGAAACACCATATATTTT,CASRSDRAGNTIYF
15,TRBJ2-4,TRBV5-1,once,TRBD1,TGCGCCAGCAGCGCGGACGGGACAGGGCAAAACATTCAGTACTTC,CASSADGTGQNIQYF
15,TRBJ1-5,TRBV30,-,-,TGTGCCTGGGGGTTGGGGGGTACCCCCAATCAGCCCCAGCATTTT,CAWGLGGTPNQPQHF
14,TRBJ1-2,TRBV5-4,-,TRBD1,TGTGCCAGCAGCCCCGGGGACAGAGTTCCTGGCTACACCTTC,CASSPGDRVPGYTF
16,TRBJ2-3,TRBV7-9,-,TRBD2,TGTGCCAGCAGCCCTAGCGGGGCGACTAGCACAGATACGCAGTATTTT,CASSPSGATSTDTQYF
13,TRBJ1-2,TRBV13,-,-,TGTGCCAGCAGCTTTTCGCAGGGGTCTGGCTACACCTTC,CASSFSQGSGYTF
13,TRBJ2-7,TRBV5-5,-,TRBD1,TGTGCCAGCAGCGGGACAGGCTCCTACGAGCAGTACTTC,CASSGTGSYEQYF
16,TRBJ2-1,TRBV5-1,few,-,TGCGCCAGCAGCTTGGACGTGGTTAGCTCCTACAATGAGCAGTTCTTC,CASSLDVVSSYNEQFF
15,TRBJ2-1,TRBV5-1,-,-,TGCGCCAGCAGGTACCTAGAGCTCTCCTACAATGAGCAGTTCTTC,CASRYLELSYNEQFF
14,TRBJ2-1,TRBV7-9,-,-,TGTGCCAGCAGCTTAGCGGGGGGGCGAAATGAGCAGTTCTTC,CASSLAGGRNEQFF
13,TRBJ1-2,TRBV6-5,few,-,TGTGCCAGCAGGAACCGGGGAGGGGATGGCTACACCTTC,CASRNRGGDGYTF
16,TRBJ1-5,TRBV7-9,-,-,TGTGCCAGCAGCTTAGAATCAGTCGTTGCCAATCAGCCCCAGCATTTT,CASSLESVVANQPQHF
19,TRBJ2-5,TRBV7-7,-,-,TGTGCTAGCAGCTTAGGCCGGGGGAGGTTTGATGGGAGACAAGAGACCCAGTACTTC,CASSLGRGRFDGRQETQYF
13,TRBJ1-2,TRBV7-6,-,TRBD1,TGTGCCAGCAGCCTAGACAGGGGAGGAGGCTACACCTTC,CASSLDRGGGYTF
12,TRBJ1-4,TRBV2,-,TRBD1,TGTGCCAGCAACCGGGACAGGGGAAAACTGTTTTTT,CASNRDRGKLFF
14,TRBJ1-1,TRBV4-3,-,-,TGCGCCAGCAGCCAAGATAAGGGCAGGGACTCGGTTTTCTTT,CASSQDKGRDSVFF
15,TRBJ2-7,TRBV5-5,-,TRBD1,TGTGCCAGCCGAGGCACAGGGGGCACGTGGAACGAGCAGTACTTC,CASRGTGGTWNEQYF
18,TRBJ2-3,TRBV4-3,-,TRBD1,TGCGCCAGCAGCCAAGAGCCGCGGACAGGGGCCCTGACAGATACGCAGTATTTT,CASSQEPRTGALTDTQYF
15,TRBJ1-4,TRBV28,few,TRBD1,TGTGCCAGCAGTCTAGGGGGGTCCTGGACAGGAAAACTGTTTTTT,CASSLGGSWTGKLFF
16,TRBJ2-3,TRBV19,-,TRBD2,TGTGCCAGTATAGGCAGCAAAAGCGGGGTCACAGATACGCAGTATTTT,CASIGSKSGVTDTQYF
16,TRBJ2-7,TRBV6-6,-,TRBD1,TGTGCCAGCAGTACCCCCCGACAGGGCTACTCCTACGAGCAGTACTTC,CASSTPRQGYSYEQYF
12,TRBJ2-7,TRBV2,-,-,TGTGCCAGCAGTCGGGGAGGAGACGAGCAGTACTTC,CASSRGGDEQYF
17,TRBJ1-1,TRBV5-6,-,TRBD1,TGTGCCAGCATCCCGACAGGGGGCGCGGGGATGAACACTGAAGCTTTCTTT,CASIPTGGAGMNTEAFF
16,TRBJ2-3,TRBV11-2,-,TRBD2,TGTGCCAGCAGCTTTTCCGCTAGCGGGGGTACAGATACGCAGTATTTT,CASSFSASGGTDTQYF
16,TRBJ1-2,TRBV4-3,-,-,TGCGCCAGCAGCCAACGGGTGGCAGGGTCTAACTATGGCTACACCTTC,CASSQRVAGSNYGYTF
13,TRBJ1-1,TRBV6-5,-,TRBD1,TGTGCCTCAACAGGGGCAGCGAACACTGAAGCTTTCTTT,CASTGAANTEAFF
17,TRBJ2-7,TRBV27,-,TRBD1,TGTGCCAGCAGTTTATGGGGACAGGGGCCCTCCTCCTACGAGCAGTACTTC,CASSLWGQGPSSYEQYF
18,TRBJ2-1,TRBV4-2,-,TRBD2,TGTGCCAGCAGCCTACGTCAGTGGATAGCGGGGGAAAACAATGAGCAGTTCTTC,CASSLRQWIAGENNEQFF
15,TRBJ2-1,TRBV18,-,TRBD2,TGTGCCAGCTCCCGGACTAGCGGGGCCTACAATGAGCAGTTCTTC,CASSRTSGAYNEQFF
14,TRBJ2-1,TRBV30,-,TRBD1,TGTGCCTGGAGTAAAACAGGGGGCCGGGATGAGCAGTTCTTC,CAWSKTGGRDEQFF
11,TRBJ1-1,TRBV20-1,-,TRBD1,TGCAGTGCCTCACAGGGGACTGAAGCTTTCTTT,CSASQGTEAFF
14,TRBJ1-2,TRBV5-1,-,TRBD1,TGCGCCAGCAATTCAGGGGGATCTTCCTATGGCTACACCTTC,CASNSGGSSYGYTF
13,TRBJ1-1,TRBV29-1,-,TRBD1,TGCAGCGAATCGGGACAGCAGAACACTGAAGCTTTCTTT,CSESGQQNTEAFF